The 9 T cell receptor beta chains below all came from one sample that was sequenced in a study of T cells in Graves' hyperthyroidism and ophthalmopathy (dated by TCRdb to the late 2010s). To prepare the library, multiplex PCR was applied. TCRdb lists the instrument as Illumina HiSeq 2000. The TCR beta CDR3 regions were amplified from the RNA transcripts. The first round of RT-PCR for the TCR CDR3 was performed with the HTBI primer set and the Qiagen OneStep RT-PCR kit. TCRdb trimmed the raw reads at Q25, called clones with MiXCR and kept productive beta chains. All rows with the same CDR3 protein become a single entry with the most common DNA and genes. The sample yields roughly 250,000 distinct CDR3 sequences; over 20% were counted once. Around 65% of the sample rests with the top ten. Sequencing was performed on blood. Receptors were obtained from a young man with Graves' ophthalmopathy.

The genes are TRBV5-5 and TRBJ2-6; D gene unclear. Germline assignment: CDR1 SGHKS and CDR2 YYEKEE (reference sequence). The CDR3 is 14 residues long. V gave up 6 bases and J gave up 0 bases, with 7 bases separating them. CDR3 nucleotide sequence: TGTGCCAGCACCTCTACCTCTGGGGCCAACGTCCTGACTTTC. Its translation: CASTSTSGANVLTF. Full variable domain (outside the CDR3, taken from reference TRBV5-5 and TRBJ2-6): DAGVTQSPTHLIKTRGQQVTLRCSPISGHKSVSWYQQVLGQGPQFIFQYYEKEERGRGNFPDRFSARQFPNYSSELNVNALLLGDSALYLCASTSTSGANVLTFGAGSRLTVL.

This clonotype has a count of ten or more. This rearrangement joins TRBV3-1 to TRBJ1-4; D gene ambiguous. Deletions cut 4 bases from V and 4 bases from J, with 4 bases between. CDR1 and CDR2 from the germline V gene are LGHDT and YNNKEL (reference sequence). CDR3 length equals 12 residues. In nucleotides, the CDR3 is TGTGCCAGCAGCCCACATAATGAAAAACTGTTTTTT. Protein sequence: CASSPHNEKLFF.

The chain is built from TRBV28 and TRBJ2-7, with TRBD1 matching over 9 bases. Germline CDR1 reads MDHEN; CDR2 reads SYDVKM. After removal of 7 bases from V and 6 bases from J, the junction contained 7 bases not matched to a gene. The CDR3 has 13 residues. In nucleotides, the CDR3 is TGTGCCAGCACCAGGACAGGGGAAGTCGAGCAGTACTTC. Translated, it gives CASTRTGEVEQYF.

This clonotype was counted a few times. V and J are TRBV5-4 and TRBJ2-3; TRBD1 or TRBD2 may be the D gene (5 bases each). From germline, CDR1 is SGHNT and CDR2 YYREEE (reference sequence). The V end lost 2 bases, the J end lost 2 bases, and 12 bases lay between the germline ends. The CDR3 has 15 amino acids. In DNA form, the CDR3 reads TGTGCCAGCAGCTTCAGCGAGGGGTCCACAGATACGCAGTATTTT. Encoded protein: CASSFSEGSTDTQYF. Combining the CDR3 with reference TRBV5-4 and TRBJ2-3 gives the whole variable domain ETGVTQSPTHLIKTRGQQVTLRCSSQSGHNTVSWYQQALGQGPQFIFQYYREEENGRGNFPPRFSGLQFPNYSSELNVNALELDDSALYLCASSFSEGSTDTQYFGPGTRLTVL.

This clonotype was recorded once. This chain joins TRBV27 and TRBJ2-1; 8 bases map to TRBD2. V lost 6 bases, J lost 7 bases, and 8 bases stayed unmatched. The CDR3 is 14 residues long. Germline assignment: CDR1 MNHEY and CDR2 SMNVEV (reference sequence). CDR3 amino acids: CASRTFGRANEQFF. The DNA for the CDR3 is TGTGCCAGCAGGACGTTCGGGAGGGCGAATGAGCAGTTCTTC.

The genes are TRBV29-1 and TRBJ1-2; TRBD1 agrees at 7 bases. The CDR3 has 14 amino acids. V was clipped by 0 bases and J by 6 bases; unmatched bases: 7. From germline, CDR1 is SQVTM and CDR2 ANQGSEA. In DNA, the CDR3 is TGCAGCGTTGAAGACCAAAACAGGGGTCATGGCTACACCTTC. This encodes CSVEDQNRGHGYTF.

The gene calls are TRBV20-1 and TRBJ2-1; D call uncertain. Germline lookup yields CDR1 DFQATT and CDR2 SNEGSKA (reference sequence). The ends were cut back, 1 base at V and 13 bases at J, with 11 bases in the middle. The CDR3 consists of 11 residues. CDR3 bases: TGCAGTGCTAGAGTTCTACCCGAACAGTTCTTC. It encodes CSARVLPEQFF.

In its sample, this clonotype was seen many times. The CDR3 DNA is TGTGCCAGCAGTGCGATGCGGGCTAGCTCCTCCTACAATGAGCAGTTCTTC. Translating gives CASSAMRASSSYNEQFF. V and J are TRBV2 and TRBJ2-1; D may be TRBD2 (5 bases). Trimming pared 4 bases from V and 0 bases from J, leaving 16 bases between. The germline V gene encodes CDR1 SNHLY and CDR2 FYNNEI. CDR3 length: 17 residues.

This clonotype showed up just a few times. The V gene is TRBV6-1, the J gene TRBJ2-5, with D unresolved. The CDR3 is 14 amino acids. CDR1 and CDR2 (germline): MNHNS, SASEGT. The V and J ends lost 7 bases and 2 bases respectively, with 14 bases between them. CDR3 bases: TGTGCCAGCACCCGCGTGACCGCACAAGAGACCCAGTACTTC. It encodes CASTRVTAQETQYF.